What follows are 29 T cell receptor beta chains derived from one specimen sequenced in a study of Graves' ophthalmopathy and Graves' hyperthyroidism. RNA transcripts served as template for amplifying TCR beta CDR3 sequences. First-round RT-PCR used HTBI primers; second-round multiplex PCR followed. Using its own MiXCR run on the multiplex PCR reads, TCRdb lists one record per CDR3 protein. Found here are under 350,000 distinct CDR3 sequences, 15% to 20% of them singletons; the top ten hold over 9%. The sequencing input was peripheral blood. These receptors all stem from an adult man with Graves' ophthalmopathy.

This clonotype was picked up many times. The gene calls are TRBV2 and TRBJ2-2, with unresolved D. CDR3 length: 14 amino acids. Germline V CDR1 and CDR2: SNHLY, FYNNEI. The ends were cut back, 4 bases at V and 1 base at J, with 7 bases in the middle. DNA for the CDR3: TGTGCCAGCAGTGCGAACAGGAACACCGGGGAGCTGTTTTTT. Translation gives CASSANRNTGELFF. Drawing the rest from reference TRBV2 and TRBJ2-2, the complete variable domain is EPEVTQTPSHQVTQMGQEVILRCVPISNHLYFYWYRQILGQKVEFLVSFYNNEISEKSEIFDDQFSVERPDGSNFTLKIRSTKLEDSAMYFCASSANRNTGELFFGEGSRLTVL.

This clonotype was counted between two and nine times. V gene TRBV29-1 combines with J gene TRBJ1-5; D may be TRBD1 (5 bases). V lost 5 bases and J lost 5, with 13 bases in between. The germline gives CDR1 SQVTM, CDR2 ANQGSEA. CDR3 length: 13 amino acids. In DNA, the CDR3 is TGCAGCGTTTCCAGGGCAGTTGATCAGCCCCAGCATTTT. This encodes CSVSRAVDQPQHF.

This clonotype was detected ten times or more. The chain joins TRBV5-1 to TRBJ1-2, with D maybe TRBD1 (6 bases). Trimming stripped 0 bases from V and 9 bases from J, with 9 bases between. This CDR3 has 12 residues. Germline V gene lookup returns CDR1 SGHRS and CDR2 YFSETQ. CDR3 residues: CASSLDRASYTF. CDR3 nucleotide sequence: TGCGCCAGCAGCTTGGACAGGGCGAGCTACACCTTC.

This clonotype was counted many times. The chain links TRBV5-1 to TRBJ1-2; 7 bases are shared with TRBD1. The CDR3 contains 14 residues. Germline CDR1 reads SGHRS; CDR2 reads YFSETQ. The V and J ends lost 0 bases and 8 bases, in that order; junction bases with no gene match: 7. The CDR3 DNA sequence: TGCGCCAGCAGCTTGGGGGACAGTTTTAGCGGCTACACCTTC. Translation: CASSLGDSFSGYTF.

This chain joins TRBV7-2 and TRBJ2-5; TRBD2 agrees at 9 bases. Germline loops: CDR1 SGHTA, CDR2 FQGNSA. The ends lost 7 bases at V and 6 bases at J; junction bases unmatched: 12. The CDR3 is 15 amino acids. The CDR3 region is CASTRGLAGSKTQYF. In DNA form, the CDR3 reads TGTGCCAGCACCCGGGGTCTAGCGGGATCAAAGACCCAGTACTTC.

This clonotype came up many times. The chain employs TRBV19 and TRBJ1-2; a weak D match, TRBD1 (5 bases). Germline assignment: CDR1 LNHDA and CDR2 SQIVND (reference sequence). The CDR3 has 15 amino acids. Deletions cut 5 bases from V and 2 bases from J, with 15 bases between. CDR3 amino acids: CASSLSRGGNYGYTF. In DNA, the CDR3 is TGTGCCAGTAGTCTCTCGCGTGGGGGGAACTATGGCTACACCTTC.

Here the CDR3 DNA reads TGTGCCAGCAGTTACGGGGCTCCGGATCAGCCCCAGCATTTT. Protein: CASSYGAPDQPQHF. This chain links TRBV6-5 with TRBJ1-5, with D possibly TRBD1 on 5 matching bases. Germline CDR1 MNHEY, CDR2 SVGAGI. Between the trimmed V and J ends, which lost 2 bases and 5 bases, there was a span of 10 bases. The CDR3 covers 14 residues.

Ten or more counts support this clonotype. The chain joins TRBV19 to TRBJ1-1, with TRBD1 matching over 9 bases. This CDR3 comprises 16 residues. The germline CDR1 and CDR2 sequences are LNHDA and SQIVND (reference sequence). Trimming took 3 bases from V and 2 from J; bases not matched to a gene: 7. The CDR3 sequence is CASSMSLGQGNTEAFF. The CDR3 DNA is TGTGCCAGTAGTATGTCGCTGGGACAGGGTAACACTGAAGCTTTCTTT. Looking up the rest from reference TRBV19 and TRBJ1-1 gives the full variable domain: DGGITQSPKYLFRKEGQNVTLSCEQNLNHDAMYWYRQDPGQGLRLIYYSQIVNDFQKGDIAEGYSVSREKKESFPLTVTSAQKNPTAFYLCASSMSLGQGNTEAFFGQGTRLTVV.

This clonotype was counted many times. The V gene is TRBV6-1, the J gene TRBJ1-5; D uncertain. The CDR3 is 12 residues long. The germline gives CDR1 MNHNS, CDR2 SASEGT. Deletions cut 5 bases from V and 9 bases from J, with 11 bases between. The CDR3 region has the DNA TGTGCCAGCAGTCCCCTCCATACGCCCCAGCATTTT. Protein product: CASSPLHTPQHF.

This clonotype turned up a few times. This chain joins TRBV6-1 and TRBJ1-1; D is ambiguous. V was clipped by 8 bases and J by 1 base, with 8 bases between them. Germline V gene lookup returns CDR1 MNHNS and CDR2 SASEGT. The CDR3 has 12 residues. The CDR3 is CASQVGNTEAFF. CDR3 DNA: TGTGCCAGCCAGGTGGGGAACACTGAAGCTTTCTTT.

This clonotype has at least ten counts. The V call is TRBV6-6, the J call TRBJ2-7, with TRBD2 matching over 11 bases. CDR1 and CDR2 from the germline V gene are MNHNY and SVGAGI (reference sequence). The trim removed 5 bases at V and 6 bases at J, leaving 6 bases unmatched. This CDR3 is 14 amino acids long. The CDR3 loop is CASSRLAGTSEQYF. DNA for the CDR3: TGTGCCAGCAGTAGACTAGCGGGAACTTCCGAGCAGTACTTC.

At least ten counts were recorded for this clonotype. The chain is built from TRBV4-2 and TRBJ1-1; 9 positions agree with TRBD1. CDR1 LGHNA and CDR2 YNFKEQ come from the germline V gene. The ends lost 3 bases at V and 5 bases at J; junction bases unmatched: 13. This CDR3 is 17 amino acids long. CDR3 sequence reads: CASSHTSGTGTRTEAFF. The CDR3 nucleotides read TGTGCCAGCAGCCATACTTCCGGGACAGGGACGAGGACTGAAGCTTTCTTT.

This clonotype has a count of ten or more. V is TRBV2 and J is TRBJ2-5, with 10 nucleotides matching TRBD2. V lost 1 base to trimming and J lost 2 bases; unmatched junction nucleotides: 1. CDR3 length equals 15 residues. The germline V gene has CDR1 SNHLY and CDR2 FYNNEI. The CDR3 sequence is CASSEGTSGQETQYF. The CDR3 bases are TGTGCCAGCAGTGAAGGGACTAGCGGACAAGAGACCCAGTACTTC. Drawing the rest from reference TRBV2 and TRBJ2-5, the complete variable domain is EPEVTQTPSHQVTQMGQEVILRCVPISNHLYFYWYRQILGQKVEFLVSFYNNEISEKSEIFDDQFSVERPDGSNFTLKIRSTKLEDSAMYFCASSEGTSGQETQYFGPGTRLLVL.

This clonotype was counted a single time. V gene TRBV6-2 or TRBV6-3 combines with J gene TRBJ2-7; the match to TRBD1 covers 8 bases. Per the germline V gene, CDR1 is MNHEY and CDR2 is SVGEGT. Unmatched junction bases numbered 7, after V lost 0 bases and J lost 3 bases. This CDR3 has 16 amino acids. The CDR3: CASSYSGTGGNYEQYF. Here the CDR3 DNA reads TGTGCCAGCAGTTACTCGGGGACAGGTGGAAACTACGAGCAGTACTTC.

This clonotype has at least ten counts. The rearrangement joins TRBV20-1 to TRBJ2-2; 7 bases are a match to TRBD2. Per germline, CDR1 DFQATT and CDR2 SNEGSKA (reference sequence). The V and J ends lost 3 bases and 4 bases, in that order; junction bases with no gene match: 8. This CDR3 region has 15 residues. CDR3 protein: CSASEGGRVTGELFF. Written as DNA, the CDR3 is TGCAGTGCTAGTGAGGGAGGGCGGGTCACCGGGGAGCTGTTTTTT.

This clonotype was seen ten or more times. This chain uses TRBV7-6 with TRBJ1-5, with D hard to call. CDR1 SGHVS and CDR2 FNYEAQ come from the germline V gene. CDR3 length: 17 amino acids. The ends were cut back, 5 bases at V and 0 bases at J, with 17 bases in the middle. DNA for the CDR3: TGTGCCAGCAGCCCACGGAACAGCGCTTATAGCAATCAGCCCCAGCATTTT. It codes for CASSPRNSAYSNQPQHF. The complete variable domain, with remaining parts taken from reference TRBV7-6 and TRBJ1-5, reads GAGVSQSPRYKVTKRGQDVALRCDPISGHVSLYWYRQALGQGPEFLTYFNYEAQQDKSGLPNDRFSAERPEGSISTLTIQRTEQRDSAMYRCASSPRNSAYSNQPQHFGDGTRLSIL.

This clonotype has at least ten counts. The V and J genes are TRBV5-1 and TRBJ2-7; D unresolved. This CDR3 has 14 amino acids. Looked up from germline, CDR1 is SGHRS and CDR2 is YFSETQ. The V end was cut by 4 bases, the J end by 3 bases, with 14 bases between. The CDR3 nucleotides read TGCGCCAGCAGCGGGGTCGACGGCGGCTACGAGCAGTACTTC. Protein: CASSGVDGGYEQYF.

The table lists this clonotype with a few counts. The rearrangement uses TRBV30 and TRBJ2-7; 14 bases are a match to TRBD2. J lost 3 bases, V lost 5 bases, and 12 bases had no gene match. The CDR3 contains 17 residues. Per germline, CDR1 GTSNPN and CDR2 SVGIG (reference sequence). The CDR3 sequence is CAWGRLAGGTSFYEQYF. CDR3 sequence (DNA): TGTGCCTGGGGCCGACTAGCGGGGGGGACGAGCTTCTACGAGCAGTACTTC.

The J gene is TRBJ1-1, the V gene TRBV5-1; the match to TRBD1 covers 9 bases. The V and J ends lost 4 bases and 5 bases, in that order; junction bases with no gene match: 12. Germline V gives CDR1 SGHRS, CDR2 YFSETQ. This CDR3 contains 16 residues. The CDR3 region has the DNA TGCGCCAGCAGCCCTTCCGGGACAGGGACGAGGACTGAAGCTTTCTTT. Translating gives CASSPSGTGTRTEAFF.

The gene calls are TRBV11-2 and TRBJ2-4; 9 nucleotides align to TRBD1. There are 15 residues in the CDR3. V shed 4 bases and J 8 bases; nucleotides not matched to a gene: 9. Germline values: CDR1 SGHAT, CDR2 FQNNGV. CDR3 protein: CASSSPGQGYYIQYF. DNA of the CDR3: TGTGCCAGCAGCTCACCGGGACAGGGTTATTACATTCAGTACTTC.

This clonotype has a count of ten or more. This sequence joins TRBV2 and TRBJ1-6; TRBD1 matches at 7 bases. The V and J ends lost 1 base and 7 bases, in that order; junction bases with no gene match: 7. Per the germline V gene, CDR1 is SNHLY and CDR2 is FYNNEI. This CDR3 spans 16 amino acids. CDR3 loop: CASSEGTPGQNSPLHF. The CDR3 region has the DNA TGTGCCAGCAGTGAAGGGACACCGGGACAGAATTCACCCCTCCACTTT.

There are many counts of this clonotype. This chain connects TRBV9 to TRBJ2-5, with a weak D call TRBD1 (6 bases). This CDR3 spans 14 amino acids. V lost 4 bases, J lost 3 bases, and 13 bases lay in between. CDR1 is SGDLS and CDR2 is YYNGEE in the germline V gene. CDR3 region: CASSSGQNKETQYF. The DNA for the CDR3 is TGTGCCAGCAGCAGCGGACAGAACAAAGAGACCCAGTACTTC. The full variable domain, completed using reference TRBV9 and TRBJ2-5, is DSGVTQTPKHLITATGQRVTLRCSPRSGDLSVYWYQQSLDQGLQFLIQYYNGEERAKGNILERFSAQQFPDLHSELNLSSLELGDSALYFCASSSGQNKETQYFGPGTRLLVL.

This clonotype was counted many times. The chain combines TRBV29-1 with TRBJ2-7, with D possibly matching TRBD2 (7 bases). Per the germline V gene, CDR1 is SQVTM and CDR2 is ANQGSEA. The CDR3 covers 14 residues. V was shortened by 4 bases and J by 4 bases, with 17 bases between the two germline ends. The DNA of the CDR3 is TGCAGCGTTGCCTCTGGAGGGAGGGGGTACGAGCAGTACTTC. This translates into CSVASGGRGYEQYF.

There are many counts of this clonotype. The rearrangement uses TRBV20-1 and TRBJ2-7; TRBD2 matches 9 bases. CDR1 is DFQATT, CDR2 SNEGSKA, per germline (reference sequence). The CDR3 runs to 15 residues. The V segment lost 3 bases and the J segment 1 base; nucleotides outside the gene matches: 7. The CDR3 region has the DNA TGCAGTGCTAGTAAGCTAGCGGGGATTTCCTACGAGCAGTACTTC. It codes for CSASKLAGISYEQYF.

Ten or more counts support this clonotype. This chain links TRBV28 with TRBJ2-7; 11 nucleotides align to TRBD2. CDR3 length equals 18 residues. CDR1 is MDHEN, CDR2 SYDVKM, per germline. The V and J ends lost 4 bases and 1 base, in that order; junction bases with no gene match: 12. CDR3 sequence reads: CASSWGRLGTSGSYEQYF. The CDR3 coding sequence is TGTGCCAGCAGTTGGGGGCGGTTGGGGACTAGCGGTTCCTACGAGCAGTACTTC.

For the CDR3, the DNA is TGTGCCAGCAGGGGTTATGGGGAGCTGTTTTTT. Residues: CASRGYGELFF. This sequence joins TRBV28 and TRBJ2-2; D gene unclear. Trimming cost V 6 bases and J 8 bases, with 7 bases left between them. The germline V gene has CDR1 MDHEN and CDR2 SYDVKM. The CDR3 has 11 amino acids.

This chain joins TRBV2 and TRBJ1-2; TRBD1 is a possible D gene (6 bases). CDR1 and CDR2 (germline): SNHLY, FYNNEI. V was clipped by 9 bases and J by 3 bases, with 17 bases between them. The CDR3 consists of 14 residues. The CDR3 here is CASPGQPTHYGYTF. The DNA for the CDR3 is TGTGCCAGTCCAGGACAGCCCACTCACTATGGCTACACCTTC. Filled out from reference TRBV2 and TRBJ1-2, the complete variable domain reads EPEVTQTPSHQVTQMGQEVILRCVPISNHLYFYWYRQILGQKVEFLVSFYNNEISEKSEIFDDQFSVERPDGSNFTLKIRSTKLEDSAMYFCASPGQPTHYGYTFGSGTRLTVV.

This clonotype was seen repeatedly, ten times or more. The J gene is TRBJ2-5, the V gene TRBV9; D possibly corresponds to TRBD2 (6 bases). The CDR3 is made up of 12 amino acids. V lost 4 bases and J lost 7, with 11 bases in between. Germline V lookup: CDR1 SGDLS, CDR2 YYNGEE. The CDR3 loop is CASSPIGGTQYF. In DNA form, the CDR3 reads TGTGCCAGCAGCCCTATCGGGGGGACCCAGTACTTC.

Ten or more counts support this clonotype. The chain carries TRBV15 and TRBJ2-2, with D possibly being TRBD1 (6 bases). CDR1 and CDR2 (germline): LNHNV, YYDKDF (reference sequence). V lost 2 bases to trimming and J lost 2 bases, with 12 bases between them. CDR3 length: 16 amino acids. The CDR3 DNA follows: TGTGCCACCAGCAGACGGCACAGGGCAAACACCGGGGAGCTGTTTTTT. It yields the protein CATSRRHRANTGELFF.